A single sample gave rise to the 24 T cell receptor beta chains below, sequenced in a study of blood T cell repertoires in COVID-19. Sequenced by immunoSEQ multiplex PCR; TCRdb stores in-frame clones only, minus some. The top ten hold approximately 7% of the sample, which has more than 65,000 clones, around 80% seen once. The specimen sequenced was peripheral blood. Source of these receptors: a human donor in a cohort sampled during active COVID-19.

The chain employs TRBV19 and TRBJ1-6, with TRBD1 as a possible D gene (6 bases). The germline V gene has CDR1 LNHDA and CDR2 SQIVND (reference sequence). V lost 2 bases and J lost 9, with 11 bases in between. The CDR3 length is 14 residues. CDR3 region: CASSIQGSASPLHF. CDR3 DNA sequence: TGTGCCAGTAGTATACAGGGGTCGGCTTCACCCCTCCACTTT.

The genes are TRBV21-1 and TRBJ2-7; the D call in the table, TRBD1, was not verified against the DNA. TRBV21-1 is annotated as a pseudogene. CDR3 length: 16 residues. The CDR3 coding sequence is TGTGCCAGCAGCAAAGTCGGACAGGGGTTTTCCTACGAGCAGTACTTC. Its protein is CASSKVGQGFSYEQYF.

CDR3: CASSPDTNEKLFF. Here the CDR3 DNA reads TGTGCCAGCTCACCGGACACAAATGAAAAACTGTTTTTT. The chain carries TRBV18 and TRBJ1-4; possibly TRBD1 for D (5 bases). Germline V gives CDR1 KGHSH, CDR2 LQKENI. Trimming took 3 bases from V and 5 from J, leaving 7 bases between them. The CDR3 is made up of 13 amino acids.

V is TRBV19 and J is TRBJ2-7, with 9 bases matching TRBD1. The CDR3 is 14 residues long. Germline CDR1 LNHDA, CDR2 SQIVND (reference sequence). V lost 5 bases and J lost 5; bases outside the gene matches: 7. The CDR3 is CASSPGTGFNEQYF. CDR3 DNA: TGTGCCAGTAGTCCAGGGACAGGGTTCAACGAGCAGTACTTC.

The gene calls are TRBV27 and TRBJ2-7; 10 bases map to TRBD1. The length of the CDR3 is 15 residues. Germline CDR1 reads MNHEY; CDR2 reads SMNVEV (reference sequence). J lost 4 bases, V lost 5 bases, and 8 bases had no gene match. CDR3 coding DNA: TGTGCCAGCAGTGGGGGGACAGGGGTCGAGTACGAGCAGTACTTC. This sequence encodes CASSGGTGVEYEQYF.

This chain links TRBV19 with TRBJ1-3; possible D gene TRBD1, 5 bases. The V and J ends lost 4 bases and 0 bases respectively, with 7 bases between them. CDR1 is LNHDA and CDR2 is SQIVND in the germline V gene (reference sequence). This CDR3 has 14 residues. The CDR3 nucleotides are TGTGCCAGTAGTAGCCAGGGCTCTGGAAACACCATATATTTT. Translated, it gives CASSSQGSGNTIYF.

V and J are TRBV11-2 and TRBJ2-5, with 11 bases lining up with TRBD2. V lost 6 bases to trimming and J lost 4 bases; unmatched junction nucleotides: 13. Germline V CDR1 and CDR2: SGHAT, FQNNGV. The CDR3 length is 17 residues. CDR3 DNA sequence: TGTGCCAGCAGGAGACCGGGACTAGCGGCTCGAGGAGAGACCCAGTACTTC. Translating gives CASRRPGLAARGETQYF.

V usage is TRBV7-2 and J usage is TRBJ2-7; a possible D gene is TRBD2 (5 bases). From germline, CDR1 is SGHTA and CDR2 FQGNSA. The CDR3 is made up of 14 amino acids. V dropped 2 bases and J dropped 2 bases, with 10 bases sitting between them. DNA of the CDR3: TGTGCCAGCAGCTTAAAGGGCGGGCCCTACGAGCAGTACTTC. Translated, it gives CASSLKGGPYEQYF. Complete variable domain (other parts from reference TRBV7-2 and TRBJ2-7): GAGVSQSPSNKVTEKGKDVELRCDPISGHTALYWYRQSLGQGLEFLIYFQGNSAPDKSGLPSDRFSAERTGGSVSTLTIQRTQQEDSAVYLCASSLKGGPYEQYFGPGTRLTVT.

V and J are TRBV12-3 or TRBV12-4 and TRBJ1-2, with D maybe TRBD1 (6 bases). Trimming removed 5 bases from V and 7 bases from J, with 11 bases in between. This CDR3 is built from 12 residues. CDR3 coding DNA: TGTGCCAGCAGTAAGGGGGATACTGGCTACACCTTC. As protein: CASSKGDTGYTF.

The chain links TRBV27 to TRBJ2-7; TRBD1 aligns across 9 bases. The CDR3 sequence is 14 residues long. Unmatched junction bases numbered 7, after V lost 5 bases and J lost 5 bases. CDR1 and CDR2 (germline): MNHEY, SMNVEV (reference sequence). The CDR3 reads CASSGWTGDHEQYF. DNA for the CDR3: TGTGCCAGCAGTGGCTGGACAGGGGACCACGAGCAGTACTTC.

The DNA of the CDR3 is TGTGCCTGGAGTGTAACAGGGCCATCCCGGCAGCCCCAGCATTTT. Translated: CAWSVTGPSRQPQHF. This chain links TRBV30 with TRBJ1-5; tentative D call: TRBD1 (6 bases). The germline CDR1 and CDR2 sequences are GTSNPN and SVGIG (reference sequence). Trimming removed 0 bases at V and 7 bases at J, with 16 bases between. CDR3 size: 15 residues.

The rearrangement joins TRBV12-3 or TRBV12-4 to TRBJ1-2; no clear D gene. The CDR3 covers 11 residues. The V end was cut by 6 bases, the J end by 5 bases, with 7 bases between. The CDR3 loop reads CASSGRYGYTF. The CDR3 coding sequence is TGTGCCAGCAGCGGGAGGTATGGCTACACCTTC.

CDR3 region: CASSQTSGGPYEQYF. For the CDR3, the DNA is TGTGCCAGCAGTCAAACTAGCGGGGGACCCTACGAGCAGTACTTC. This chain uses TRBV6-6 with TRBJ2-7; 11 positions agree with TRBD2. Germline CDR1 reads MNHNY; CDR2 reads SVGAGI (reference sequence). The junction had 5 bases not matched to a gene; V was cut back by 5 bases and J by 2 bases. This CDR3 is 15 amino acids long.

V is TRBV11-1 and J is TRBJ2-7, with D possibly matching TRBD2 (7 bases). V dropped 6 bases and J dropped 0 bases, with 18 bases sitting between them. The CDR3 is made up of 16 amino acids. CDR1 and CDR2 from the germline V gene are SGHAT and FQDESV (reference sequence). The CDR3 DNA is TGTGCCAGCAGTCCTCATCGGGGGGCCCCCTCCTACGAGCAGTACTTC. Protein product: CASSPHRGAPSYEQYF.

The chain uses TRBV18 and TRBJ1-1; D unresolved. V lost 2 bases, J lost 5 bases, and 12 bases lay in between. The CDR3 extends over 14 amino acids. In germline, CDR1 is KGHSH, CDR2 LQKENI. CDR3 amino acids: CASSPKESSTEAFF. The CDR3 DNA reads as TGTGCCAGCTCACCAAAGGAGAGTTCGACTGAAGCTTTCTTT.

J is TRBJ1-2 and V is TRBV2, with 10 bases fitting TRBD1. The germline V gene has CDR1 SNHLY and CDR2 FYNNEI. The trim removed 7 bases at V and 5 bases at J, leaving 10 bases unmatched. The CDR3 extends over 15 amino acids. CDR3 DNA: TGTGCCAGCACCAAAACCGGGACAGGGGCTTATGGCTACACCTTC. Translating gives CASTKTGTGAYGYTF.

Only a few counts were recorded for this clone. The chain joins TRBV2 to TRBJ1-5; 8 positions match TRBD1. The CDR3 contains 15 residues. Germline values: CDR1 SNHLY, CDR2 FYNNEI. The V segment lost 11 bases and the J segment 6 bases; nucleotides outside the gene matches: 15. CDR3 DNA sequence: TGTGCCGGAACAGTGGACAGGGCTGTGGGTCAGCCCCAGCATTTT. Amino acids: CAGTVDRAVGQPQHF.

This chain connects TRBV7-2 to TRBJ1-2; D is undetermined. V lost 1 base to trimming and J lost 8 bases, with 11 bases between them. The germline gives CDR1 SGHTA, CDR2 FQGNSA. The CDR3 is made up of 13 amino acids. CDR3 sequence: CASSLGTPLGYTF. DNA for the CDR3: TGTGCCAGCAGCTTAGGGACTCCGCTGGGCTACACCTTC.

This clone was seen more than once but under ten times. V usage is TRBV19 and J usage is TRBJ2-7, with 9 bases aligning to TRBD2. With 3 bases clipped from V and 2 bases from J, the junction kept 5 bases outside the gene matches. Per germline, CDR1 LNHDA and CDR2 SQIVND (reference sequence). The CDR3 extends over 15 amino acids. The CDR3 loop is CASSIMASGAYEQYF. The CDR3 DNA reads as TGTGCCAGTAGTATCATGGCTAGCGGGGCCTACGAGCAGTACTTC.

The chain joins TRBV12-3 or TRBV12-4 to TRBJ1-2, with D unresolved. The CDR3 length is 12 residues. Trimming removed 4 bases at V and 5 bases at J, with 8 bases between. The DNA of the CDR3 is TGTGCCAGCAGTTCTCGAGGGTATGGCTACACCTTC. Its protein product is CASSSRGYGYTF.

This chain joins TRBV3-1 (or the pseudogene TRBV3-2) and TRBJ2-7; no reliable D call. From germline, CDR1 is LGHDT and CDR2 YNNKEL (reference sequence). V was clipped by 1 base and J by 5 bases, with 12 bases between them. This CDR3 has 14 residues. Here the CDR3 reads CASSQGAESDEQYF. The CDR3 nucleotides are TGTGCCAGCAGCCAAGGGGCAGAGTCGGACGAGCAGTACTTC.

The chain uses TRBV28 and TRBJ2-2, with 12 bases lining up with TRBD1. J gave up 6 bases and V 5 bases, and 7 bases lay outside the gene matches. The CDR3 sequence is 16 residues long. Germline CDR1 is MDHEN and CDR2 is SYDVKM. CDR3 bases: TGTGCCAGCAGTGAAGGGACAGGGGGCTGGTCCGGGGAGCTGTTTTTT. As protein: CASSEGTGGWSGELFF. Together with reference TRBV28 and TRBJ2-2, the CDR3 gives the full variable domain: DVKVTQSSRYLVKRTGEKVFLECVQDMDHENMFWYRQDPGLGLRLIYFSYDVKMKEKGDIPEGYSVSREKKERFSLILESASTNQTSMYLCASSEGTGGWSGELFFGEGSRLTVL.

V gene TRBV5-1 combines with J gene TRBJ2-1; 12 bases are a match to TRBD2. There are 15 residues in the CDR3. Germline trimming cut 4 bases from V and 5 bases from J; bases unmatched to any gene: 4. The germline V gene encodes CDR1 SGHRS and CDR2 YFSETQ. The DNA for the CDR3 is TGCGCCAGCAGCACTAGCGGGGGGACTCACAATGAGCAGTTCTTC. Its translation: CASSTSGGTHNEQFF.

This clone was detected a few times. The chain couples TRBV4-2 to TRBJ1-2, with a possible D match to TRBD1 (5 bases). V was shortened by 4 bases and J by 2 bases, with 14 bases between the two germline ends. The CDR3 is made up of 15 amino acids. Germline-derived CDR1 and CDR2 are LGHNA and YNFKEQ. CDR3 in amino acids: CASSPQVGKNYGYTF. Written as DNA, the CDR3 is TGTGCCAGCAGCCCACAGGTGGGCAAAAACTATGGCTACACCTTC.